These T cell receptor beta chains were read from a single sample in a study of cytomegalovirus exposure and HLA in healthy donors. Using immunoSEQ multiplex PCR, the repertoire was profiled, and TCRdb retains in-frame clones only, with some absent. The sample contains roughly 140,000 clones, around 10% of which appear only once. The sample comprised PBMCs. The receptors derive from a male donor in good health and CMV-seronegative. Each CDR3 is given with its conserved first and last residue. Fields, in order: clone size, D gene, J gene, V gene, CDR3 DNA, CDR3 protein. A D gene is named only where the DNA matches it firmly. Clone size is not always given. Where it is, it says once, few, many or a class for expanded clones.

clone size: few
D gene: TRBD1
J gene: TRBJ1-6
V gene: TRBV10-3
CDR3 DNA: TGTGCCATCAGTGACATACCGACAAGACAGGGAAATTCACCCCTCCACTTT
CDR3 protein: CAISDIPTRQGNSPLHF

clone size: few
D gene: .
J gene: TRBJ1-1
V gene: TRBV9
CDR3 DNA: TGTGCCAGCAGCTCGTACTCAGGGGTATCCACTGAAGCTTTCTTT
CDR3 protein: CASSSYSGVSTEAFF

clone size: .
D gene: .
J gene: TRBJ1-4
V gene: TRBV27
CDR3 DNA: TGTGCCAGCAGTTTACGACGGGCTAATGAAAAACTGTTTTTT
CDR3 protein: CASSLRRANEKLFF

clone size: few
D gene: .
J gene: TRBJ1-1
V gene: TRBV29-1
CDR3 DNA: TGCAGCGTTGAGAAGGCAGGGAGGTTAGACACTGAAGCTTTCTTT
CDR3 protein: CSVEKAGRLDTEAFF

clone size: .
D gene: TRBD1
J gene: TRBJ2-1
V gene: TRBV7-2
CDR3 DNA: TGTGCCAGCAGCCAAATCCGACAGGGGAATGAGCAGTTCTTC
CDR3 protein: CASSQIRQGNEQFF

clone size: few
D gene: .
J gene: TRBJ1-5
V gene: TRBV5-4
CDR3 DNA: TGTGCCAGCAGTTCAGGCACACAGGGCCAGCCCCAGCATTTT
CDR3 protein: CASSSGTQGQPQHF

clone size: .
D gene: TRBD2
J gene: TRBJ2-7
V gene: TRBV7-2
CDR3 DNA: TGTGCCAGCAGCGTCAAGCGGGGGGCCCACTACGAGCAGTACTTC
CDR3 protein: CASSVKRGAHYEQYF

clone size: few
D gene: .
J gene: TRBJ2-7
V gene: TRBV29-1
CDR3 DNA: TGCAGCGTTGAACGTCAGGGAGGATCCTACGAGCAGTACTTC
CDR3 protein: CSVERQGGSYEQYF

clone size: few
D gene: .
J gene: TRBJ1-5
V gene: TRBV7-8
CDR3 DNA: TGTGCCAGCAGCTTCCAACAGTACAATCAGCCCCAGCATTTT
CDR3 protein: CASSFQQYNQPQHF

clone size: .
D gene: TRBD1
J gene: TRBJ2-3
V gene: TRBV6-6
CDR3 DNA: TGTGCCAGCAGTTACTCAGGGACAGGGGGTGGGGGTACGCAGTATTTT
CDR3 protein: CASSYSGTGGGGTQYF

clone size: .
D gene: .
J gene: TRBJ1-4
V gene: TRBV19
CDR3 DNA: TGTGCCAGTAGTTCGGGACTCGCAACTAATGAAAAACTGTTTTTT
CDR3 protein: CASSSGLATNEKLFF

clone size: few
D gene: .
J gene: TRBJ2-3
V gene: TRBV5-1
CDR3 DNA: TGCGCCAGCCGACGGGCTAGCGGCACAGATACGCAGTATTTT
CDR3 protein: CASRRASGTDTQYF

clone size: few
D gene: .
J gene: TRBJ1-1
V gene: TRBV6-1
CDR3 DNA: TGTGCCAGCAGTGAAGTCGGAGGGTGGGGGAACACTGAAGCTTTCTTT
CDR3 protein: CASSEVGGWGNTEAFF

clone size: few
D gene: .
J gene: TRBJ2-3
V gene: TRBV6-5
CDR3 DNA: TGTGCCAGCAGGGAGAGGCAGAACACAGATACGCAGTATTTT
CDR3 protein: CASRERQNTDTQYF

clone size: .
D gene: .
J gene: TRBJ2-5
V gene: TRBV7-9
CDR3 DNA: TGTGCCAGCAGCCTGAGTGCGGGAGAGACCCAGTACTTC
CDR3 protein: CASSLSAGETQYF

clone size: .
D gene: TRBD1
J gene: TRBJ2-2
V gene: TRBV7-2
CDR3 DNA: TGTGCCAGCAGCTATACAGGGGGCCGTGAAACCGGGGAGCTGTTTTTT
CDR3 protein: CASSYTGGRETGELFF

clone size: few
D gene: .
J gene: TRBJ2-6
V gene: TRBV19
CDR3 DNA: TGTGCCAGTAGTGTTTCTCGACAGTTCTCTGGGGCCAACGTCCTGACTTTC
CDR3 protein: CASSVSRQFSGANVLTF

clone size: .
D gene: .
J gene: TRBJ1-1
V gene: TRBV5-1
CDR3 DNA: TGCGCCAGCAGCTTCCCAGGGCTCTCCACTGAAGCTTTCTTT
CDR3 protein: CASSFPGLSTEAFF

clone size: .
D gene: .
J gene: TRBJ1-5
V gene: TRBV9
CDR3 DNA: TGTGCCAGCAGCTCGGCCGTGGGAGGGCCCCAGCATTTT
CDR3 protein: CASSSAVGGPQHF

clone size: few
D gene: TRBD1
J gene: TRBJ1-6
V gene: TRBV6-5
CDR3 DNA: TGTGCCAGCAGTTATCGGGACAGCTCCTATAATTCACCCCTCCACTTT
CDR3 protein: CASSYRDSSYNSPLHF

clone size: once
D gene: TRBD2
J gene: TRBJ2-5
V gene: TRBV4-2
CDR3 DNA: TGTGCCAGCAGCCAAGAGTGGTTCATCGAACTAGCGGGGGGGCCTGGGACCCAGTACTTC
CDR3 protein: CASSQEWFIELAGGPGTQYF

clone size: .
D gene: TRBD1
J gene: TRBJ2-7
V gene: TRBV7-9
CDR3 DNA: TGTGCCAGCAGCGGCAGAGGGGGCCCCTACGAGCAGTACTTC
CDR3 protein: CASSGRGGPYEQYF

clone size: few
D gene: TRBD1
J gene: TRBJ1-2
V gene: TRBV19
CDR3 DNA: TGTGCCAGTACCGCCGGACAGGGGGGCTACACCTTC
CDR3 protein: CASTAGQGGYTF

clone size: .
D gene: .
J gene: TRBJ2-5
V gene: TRBV7-9
CDR3 DNA: TGTGCCAGCAGCTTAATAGGTGGCAGGGGAGCAGAGACCCAGTACTTC
CDR3 protein: CASSLIGGRGAETQYF

clone size: .
D gene: .
J gene: TRBJ2-1
V gene: TRBV7-8
CDR3 DNA: TGTGCCAGCAGCCTCCTCCCCAATGAGCAGTTCTTC
CDR3 protein: CASSLLPNEQFF

clone size: .
D gene: TRBD1
J gene: TRBJ2-1
V gene: TRBV5-1
CDR3 DNA: TGCGCCAGCACCCATCCAGTGGGACAGGGGTACAATGAGCAGTTCTTC
CDR3 protein: CASTHPVGQGYNEQFF

clone size: once
D gene: .
J gene: TRBJ1-1
V gene: TRBV6-5
CDR3 DNA: TGTGCCAGCAGCTACCAACACCGCGGCACTGAAGCTTTCTTT
CDR3 protein: CASSYQHRGTEAFF

clone size: few
D gene: TRBD1
J gene: TRBJ1-1
V gene: TRBV6-1
CDR3 DNA: TGTGCCAGTGAGACAGGGGGCTCTAGTGAAGCTTTCTTT
CDR3 protein: CASETGGSSEAFF

clone size: .
D gene: .
J gene: TRBJ1-5
V gene: TRBV19
CDR3 DNA: TGTGCCAGTAGTATAAGGGAGGAGGAGTTGCGTCAGCCCCAGCATTTT
CDR3 protein: CASSIREEELRQPQHF